This T cell receptor beta chain was found in a study of T cell responses to AZD1222 COVID-19 vaccine. Trimming took off 7 bases at V and 2 bases at J, with 14 bases between the two ends. CDR1 and CDR2 from the germline V gene are MDHEN and SYDVKM. This CDR3 region has 14 residues. The table came from immunoSEQ multiplex PCR; TCRdb's copy has only in-frame clones and leaves some out. The sample has some 89,000 clones, about nine tenths seen once. The sequence was collected from an adult in good health. Sequencing was performed on peripheral blood, taken on day 0 of AZD1222 vaccination. V usage is TRBV28 and J usage is TRBJ1-2, with a tentative D call TRBD1 (5 bases). The CDR3 DNA reads as TGTGCCAGCAAATCCGGGGGTCTAAACTATGGCTACACCTTC. Translated, it gives CASKSGGLNYGYTF.